This entry lists 28 T cell receptor beta chains sequenced from one sample in a study of metastatic and nonmetastatic thyroid tumors. Each patient came to thyroid surgery without any prior treatment (of any kind). TCRdb re-processed the PCR reads through MiXCR. This table holds fewer than 30,000 clones, roughly 15% found once. Input material: blood. The origin of the receptors is a female donor with papillary thyroid cancer or a benign thyroid nodule (not recorded which). Some clones in this sample may be carry-over from other donors' samples.

This clone was picked up a small number of times. The chain employs TRBV5-1 and TRBJ1-2; D is unresolved. Trimming left V 0 bases short and J 6 bases short, with 12 bases between. Germline assignment: CDR1 SGHRS and CDR2 YFSETQ. The CDR3 loop spans 14 amino acids. DNA for the CDR3: TGCGCCAGCAGCTTGGGCGGGGAGGGCGATGGCTACACCTTC. This gives the protein CASSLGGEGDGYTF.

This clone was observed many times. In the same sample, other DNA sequences code for this CDR3. V is TRBV28 and J is TRBJ2-6, with unresolved D. Trimming took 8 bases from V and 3 from J, leaving 8 bases between them. Germline assignment: CDR1 MDHEN and CDR2 SYDVKM. The CDR3 is 13 amino acids. In nucleotides, the CDR3 is TGTGCCAGCCAATCGAGTGGGGCCAACGTCCTGACTTTC. It encodes CASQSSGANVLTF.

This clone occurred many times. The J gene is TRBJ2-7, the V gene TRBV20-1, with 13 bases identical to TRBD2. This CDR3 is built from 15 residues. The germline V gene encodes CDR1 DFQATT and CDR2 SNEGSKA (reference sequence). CDR3 sequence (DNA): TGCAGCAGTTGGGGACTAGCGGGGTTCTCCTACGAGCAGTACTTC. Its protein product is CSSWGLAGFSYEQYF.

This clone came up a few times. The rearrangement joins TRBV27 to TRBJ1-2; no definite D call. The V gene's germline CDR1 is MNHEY and CDR2 SMNVEV (reference sequence). CDR3 length: 13 amino acids. Between the trimmed V and J ends, which lost 6 bases and 5 bases, there was a span of 13 bases. This CDR3 is CASSTGYVYGYTF. Here the CDR3 DNA reads TGTGCCAGCAGCACCGGGTACGTGTATGGCTACACCTTC.

This clone has at least ten counts. The gene calls are TRBV6-2 or TRBV6-3 and TRBJ2-2; unclear D gene. The V end lost 5 bases, the J end lost 5 bases, and 15 bases lay between the germline ends. Looked up from germline, CDR1 is MNHEY and CDR2 is SVGEGT. This CDR3 comprises 15 residues. CDR3 coding DNA: TGTGCCAGCAGTGTTGCGGCCATTTCGACCGGGGAGCTGTTTTTT. Its translation is CASSVAAISTGELFF.

Concerning this clone: A much larger clone is a single base away; this may be a read error. This sample also contains other DNA sequences that code for the same CDR3. This chain joins TRBV13 and TRBJ2-3; D ambiguous. The CDR3 extends over 12 amino acids. CDR1 and CDR2 from the germline V gene are PRHDT and FYEKMQ (reference sequence). The V end lost 4 bases, the J end lost 6 bases, and 8 bases lay between the germline ends. The CDR3 nucleotides read TGTGCCAGCAGCTGGGGTCGCGATACGCAGTATTTT. Encoded protein: CASSWGRDTQYF.

This clone was observed many times. The genes are TRBV29-1 and TRBJ1-4; D is unresolved. The germline V gene encodes CDR1 SQVTM and CDR2 ANQGSEA. The CDR3 is 11 amino acids. The V and J ends lost 6 bases and 8 bases respectively, with 10 bases between them. The CDR3 reads CSVSEREKLFF. CDR3 nucleotide sequence: TGCAGCGTGAGTGAACGCGAAAAACTGTTTTTT.

In its sample, this clone is medium-sized. The chain is built from TRBV27 and TRBJ2-7, with D tentatively TRBD2 (6 bases). The germline CDR1 and CDR2 sequences are MNHEY and SMNVEV (reference sequence). Trimming pared 5 bases from V and 0 bases from J, leaving 14 bases between. This CDR3 has 15 amino acids. CDR3 nucleotide sequence: TGTGCCAGCAGTCCTGGGCAAGCGGGCTCCTACGAGCAGTACTTC. Its translation: CASSPGQAGSYEQYF.

With respect to this clone: A junction boundary mismatches the germline segment, possibly from a read error. This chain links TRBV6-1 with TRBJ1-2; 10 bases align to TRBD1. The CDR3 loop spans 14 amino acids. CDR1 is MNHNS, CDR2 SASEGT, per germline. The CDR3 sequence: CVSLPGQGSYGYTF. CDR3 nucleotide sequence: TGTGTCAGCCTTCCGGGACAGGGGTCCTATGGCTACACCTTC.

This clone was recorded many times. The V and J genes are TRBV20-1 and TRBJ2-5; 7 bases agree with TRBD1. CDR3 length: 14 residues. In germline, CDR1 is DFQATT, CDR2 SNEGSKA (reference sequence). V lost 1 base to trimming and J lost 2 bases; unmatched junction nucleotides: 4. CDR3 sequence reads: CSARGTGQQETQYF. The CDR3 nucleotides read TGCAGTGCTAGAGGGACAGGACAACAAGAGACCCAGTACTTC.

With respect to this clone: Because it lacks the conserved phenylalanine or tryptophan at the end, this CDR3 is likely a read error. The DNA is omitted, as the CDR3 cannot be located on it reliably, and the CDR3 follows TCRdb's listing. This chain joins TRBV12-3 or TRBV12-4 and TRBJ2-5; TRBD2 is the table's D call and was not checked against the DNA. The CDR3 is 8 amino acids long, termini counted. CDR3 sequence: CANSFRRD.

This clone is deemed medium-sized. J is TRBJ2-1 and V is TRBV19, with TRBD2 identical over 7 bases. Germline CDR1 reads LNHDA; CDR2 reads SQIVND (reference sequence). There are 13 residues in the CDR3. V was clipped by 10 bases and J by 5 bases; unmatched bases: 8. The CDR3: CATGRGVHNEQFF. CDR3 sequence (DNA): TGTGCCACCGGACGGGGGGTTCACAATGAGCAGTTCTTC.

V and J are TRBV7-9 and TRBJ2-1; 9 bases are shared with TRBD1. Germline V lookup: CDR1 SEHNR, CDR2 FQNEAQ (reference sequence). This CDR3 spans 14 amino acids. V shed 8 bases and J 9 bases; nucleotides not matched to a gene: 11. The CDR3, as DNA: TGTGCCAGCGCCACAGGGGGCATTGGTGGTGAGCAGTTCTTC. Residues: CASATGGIGGEQFF.

The sample holds many counts of this clone. The CDR3 reads CSVEDRVVNYGYTF. The CDR3, as DNA: TGCAGCGTTGAGGACAGGGTGGTGAACTATGGCTACACCTTC. The chain combines TRBV29-1 with TRBJ1-2; 8 bases are shared with TRBD1. Germline lookup yields CDR1 SQVTM and CDR2 ANQGSEA. Germline trimming cut 3 bases from V and 2 bases from J; bases unmatched to any gene: 5. The CDR3 contains 14 residues.

By frequency in the sample, this clone is medium-sized (0.01 to 0.1%). V is TRBV28 and J is TRBJ2-2, with D unresolved. The CDR3 has 15 residues. Germline CDR1 is MDHEN and CDR2 is SYDVKM. The ends were cut back, 5 bases at V and 1 base at J, with 11 bases in the middle. CDR3 bases: TGTGCCAGCAGTACACGGTGGAAGAACACCGGGGAGCTGTTTTTT. Its translation is CASSTRWKNTGELFF.

This clone was recorded at least ten times. The gene calls are TRBV7-6 and TRBJ2-3; 7 bases agree with TRBD1. Per germline, CDR1 SGHVS and CDR2 FNYEAQ. This CDR3 is 15 amino acids long. With 1 base clipped from V and 8 bases from J, the junction kept 9 bases outside the gene matches. The CDR3 here is CASSLEARRQGTQYF. DNA of the CDR3: TGTGCCAGCAGCTTAGAGGCCAGACGACAGGGTACGCAGTATTTT.

This clone was observed a few times. One end of the junction fails to match germline, which may point to a read error. The V gene is TRBV4-1, the J gene TRBJ2-5, with D possibly matching TRBD2 (5 bases). The CDR3 loop spans 16 amino acids. CDR1 and CDR2 from the germline V gene are MGHRA and YSYEKL. The CDR3 reads CTSSQGILGVGETQYF. CDR3 DNA sequence: TGCACCAGCAGCCAAGGTATCCTGGGAGTCGGGGAGACCCAGTACTTC.

This clone was detected many times. The chain links TRBV9 to TRBJ2-1; 10 nucleotides align to TRBD2. Trimming took 2 bases from V and 5 from J; bases not matched to a gene: 13. Germline assignment: CDR1 SGDLS and CDR2 YYNGEE. There are 18 residues in the CDR3. This CDR3 reads CASSVAPSGRAGDNEQFF. The CDR3 coding sequence is TGTGCCAGCAGCGTCGCTCCTAGCGGGAGAGCAGGAGACAATGAGCAGTTCTTC.

This clone showed up just once. The chain recombines TRBV7-3 with TRBJ2-1; unclear D gene. V dropped 4 bases and J dropped 4 bases, with 11 bases sitting between them. This CDR3 region has 14 residues. Per germline, CDR1 SGHTA and CDR2 FQGTGA. The CDR3 coding sequence is TGTGCCAGCAGCTCTCACGGGCCATACAATGAGCAGTTCTTC. It encodes CASSSHGPYNEQFF.

This chain joins TRBV27 and TRBJ1-1, with 9 bases fitting TRBD1. V lost 6 bases to trimming and J lost 3 bases; unmatched junction nucleotides: 5. The CDR3 consists of 14 residues. Per the germline V gene, CDR1 is MNHEY and CDR2 is SMNVEV (reference sequence). The CDR3 spells CASRGGQGHTEAFF. CDR3 nucleotide sequence: TGTGCCAGCAGAGGGGGACAGGGTCACACTGAAGCTTTCTTT.

This clone has just a few counts. Relative to the germline gene, one junction end is altered; a read error may explain this. V is TRBV6-1 and J is TRBJ1-1; D is uncertain. CDR1 is MNHNS and CDR2 is SASEGT in the germline V gene. CDR3 length equals 16 residues. DNA of the CDR3: TGTGCCATCAGTCCGACCGGTGTGTCGAGGAACACTGAAGCTTTCTTT. It encodes CAISPTGVSRNTEAFF.

This clone was observed a handful of times. A read error is possible here, since a much larger clone lies one base away. This sample includes further DNA sequences coding for the same CDR3. The rearrangement links TRBV3-1 to TRBJ1-6; 8 bases fit TRBD1. V was pared by 5 bases and J by 4 bases, with 10 bases of the junction left unmatched. From germline, CDR1 is LGHDT and CDR2 YNNKEL (reference sequence). This CDR3 has 17 residues. The CDR3 nucleotides are TGTGCCAGCAGCGAAGGGGACAGGAGATTTTATAATTCACCCCTCCACTTT. Amino acids: CASSEGDRRFYNSPLHF.

This clone showed up many times. The chain recombines TRBV7-9 with TRBJ2-5, with D possibly TRBD1 on 5 matching bases. Per the germline V gene, CDR1 is SEHNR and CDR2 is FQNEAQ (reference sequence). CDR3 length equals 15 residues. Deletions cut 0 bases from V and 5 bases from J, with 13 bases between. The CDR3 region is CASSLAVTGGETQYF. Written as DNA, the CDR3 is TGTGCCAGCAGCTTAGCGGTCACAGGTGGGGAGACCCAGTACTTC. The full variable domain, completed using reference TRBV7-9 and TRBJ2-5, is DTGVSQNPRHKITKRGQNVTFRCDPISEHNRLYWYRQTLGQGPEFLTYFQNEAQLEKSRLLSDRFSAERPKGSFSTLEIQRTEQGDSAMYLCASSLAVTGGETQYFGPGTRLLVL.

Concerning this clone: One base away lies a much larger clone, so this may be a sequencing read error. The J gene is TRBJ2-4, the V gene TRBV5-6; D gene uncertain. Germline V lookup: CDR1 SGHDT, CDR2 YYEEEE. The CDR3 runs 15 residues. The CDR3 DNA reads as TGTGCCAGCAGCACTTTAACAGTAGCCAAAAACGTTCAGTACTTC. It is translated as CASSTLTVAKNVQYF.

Turning to this clone: This clone may be a read error of a much larger clone one base away. The same CDR3 is also encoded by other DNA sequences in this sample. V gene TRBV27 combines with J gene TRBJ1-2, with D possibly matching TRBD1 (6 bases). V lost 2 bases and J lost 8, with 12 bases in between. The CDR3 covers 13 residues. CDR1 and CDR2 (germline): MNHEY, SMNVEV (reference sequence). The chain's CDR3 is CASSLGQGKGYTF. CDR3 bases: TGTGCCAGCAGTTTAGGGCAGGGGAAAGGCTACACCTTC.

Ten or more counts support this clone. Other DNA sequences in this specimen translate into the identical CDR3. V usage is TRBV7-9 and J usage is TRBJ2-5; the D is unclear. The CDR3 has 11 amino acids. Trimming shortened V by 4 bases and J by 1 base, and 1 base separated the two germline ends. Germline CDR1 and CDR2: SEHNR and FQNEAQ (reference sequence). The CDR3 reads CASSSQETQYF. The CDR3 DNA reads as TGTGCCAGCAGCTCCCAAGAGACCCAGTACTTC.

This clone was recorded many times. The genes are TRBV28 and TRBJ2-3; D is possibly TRBD2 (6 bases). From germline, CDR1 is MDHEN and CDR2 SYDVKM. This CDR3 contains 14 residues. V lost 7 bases and J 0 bases, leaving 11 bases between the germline ends. The CDR3 DNA is TGTGCCAGCAAAACCGGGACTAGCACAGATACGCAGTATTTT. Protein sequence: CASKTGTSTDTQYF.

This clone occurred many times. The genes are TRBV29-1 and TRBJ2-5; 10 bases line up with TRBD2. Looked up from germline, CDR1 is SQVTM and CDR2 is ANQGSEA. The V and J ends lost 1 base and 1 base, in that order; junction bases with no gene match: 12. The CDR3 is 18 residues long. The DNA for the CDR3 is TGCAGCGTTGAAGGGAAGATGGTTTGGACTAGCGGCCAAGAGACCCAGTACTTC. As protein: CSVEGKMVWTSGQETQYF.